The entry below gives a single T cell receptor beta chain sequence along with its context. Clones were sequenced by immunoSEQ multiplex PCR, and TCRdb holds only the in-frame ones, with some missing. The data show about 180,000 clones, around 86% seen once. CDR3 length: 15 residues. Germline-derived CDR1 and CDR2 are MNHEY and SMNVEV (reference sequence). The V and J ends lost 2 bases and 2 bases respectively, with 12 bases between them. The data were obtained in a study of blood T cell repertoires in COVID-19. For the study at large: The cDNA or gDNA used as material had been derived from T cells, B-cell-depleted T cells, or PBMCs.

The chain employs TRBV27 and TRBJ1-2; no reliable D call. This sequence originates from a woman aged 65 to 85 with COVID-19, enrolled during active disease. The sample taken for sequencing was peripheral blood. CDR3 bases: TGTGCCAGCAGTTTAGCCGGCGGCCGAAACTATGGCTACACCTTC. Protein sequence: CASSLAGGRNYGYTF.